This T cell receptor (beta chain) appears in the sequencing data of a study of blood T cell repertoires in COVID-19. Across the study: COVID-19 samples collected from the United States, Italy and Spain covered acute and convalescent phases. T cells, B-cell-depleted T cells, or PBMCs provided the cDNA or gDNA that served as material.

As handled by the study authors: Using reference gene primer amplification, nucleated cell counts were estimated. TCRdb's copy holds only in-frame clones and misses some; the assay was immunoSEQ multiplex PCR. That table gives V, J and clone size, and the DNA gave D and trimming. The sample has tens of thousands of clones, about 86% seen once; the top ten hold about 5.2%. This clone was seen a single time. The germline gene is not matched at one end of the junction; a read error may be the cause. The CDR3 loop spans 15 amino acids. The germline V gene encodes CDR1 LGHNA and CDR2 YNFKEQ. This TCR was recovered from a human donor in a cohort sampled during active COVID-19. The sample consisted of peripheral blood. The V and J genes are TRBV4-2 and TRBJ2-5; D is possibly TRBD2 (5 bases). The CDR3 sequence is CASSQGPGIQEAQYF. Here the CDR3 DNA reads TGTGCCAGCAGCCAAGGACCGGGAATCCAAGAGGCCCAGTACTTC.